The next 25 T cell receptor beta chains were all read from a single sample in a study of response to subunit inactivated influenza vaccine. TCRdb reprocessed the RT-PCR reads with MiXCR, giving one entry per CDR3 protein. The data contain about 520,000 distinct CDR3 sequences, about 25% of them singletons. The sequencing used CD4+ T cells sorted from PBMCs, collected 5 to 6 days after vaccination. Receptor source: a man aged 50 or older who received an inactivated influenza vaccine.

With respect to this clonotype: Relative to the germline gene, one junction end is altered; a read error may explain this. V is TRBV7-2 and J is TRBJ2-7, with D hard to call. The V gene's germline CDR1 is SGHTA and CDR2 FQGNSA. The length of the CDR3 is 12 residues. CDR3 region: CASSRVTAPTSF. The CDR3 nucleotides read TGTGCCAGCAGCCGCGTGACGGCACCCACTTCCTTC.

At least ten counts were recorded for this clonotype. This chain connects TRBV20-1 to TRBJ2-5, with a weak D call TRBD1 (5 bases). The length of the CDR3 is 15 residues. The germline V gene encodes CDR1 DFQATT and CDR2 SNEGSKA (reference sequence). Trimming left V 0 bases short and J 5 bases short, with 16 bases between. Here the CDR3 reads CSARDLPGIMETQYF. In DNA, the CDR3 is TGCAGTGCTAGAGATTTGCCAGGGATTATGGAGACCCAGTACTTC.

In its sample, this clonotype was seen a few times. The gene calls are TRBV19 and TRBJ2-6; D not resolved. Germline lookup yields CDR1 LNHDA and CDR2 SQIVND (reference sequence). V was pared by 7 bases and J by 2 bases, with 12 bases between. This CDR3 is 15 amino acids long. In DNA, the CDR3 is TGTGCCAGTACCCCGGTGGGTGCTGGGGCCAACGTCCTGACTTTC. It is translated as CASTPVGAGANVLTF.

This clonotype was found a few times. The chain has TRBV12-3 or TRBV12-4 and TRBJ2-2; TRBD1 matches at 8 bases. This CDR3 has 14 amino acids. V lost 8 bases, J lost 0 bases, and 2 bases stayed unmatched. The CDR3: CASLGQANTGELFF. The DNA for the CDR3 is TGTGCCAGCCTGGGACAGGCGAACACCGGGGAGCTGTTTTTT.

CDR3: CASTWETRRGANVLTF. The CDR3 nucleotides read TGCGCCAGCACATGGGAGACGAGGAGGGGGGCCAACGTCCTGACTTTC. The chain joins TRBV5-1 to TRBJ2-6; D possibly corresponds to TRBD2 (5 bases). The CDR3 is made up of 16 amino acids. CDR1 and CDR2 (germline): SGHRS, YFSETQ. Trimming shortened V by 6 bases and J by 4 bases, and 17 bases separated the two germline ends.

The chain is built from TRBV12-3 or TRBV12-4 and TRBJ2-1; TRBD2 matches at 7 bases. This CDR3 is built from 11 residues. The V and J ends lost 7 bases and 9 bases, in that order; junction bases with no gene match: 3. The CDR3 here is CASTPGGEQFF. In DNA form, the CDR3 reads TGTGCCAGCACCCCGGGAGGTGAGCAGTTCTTC.

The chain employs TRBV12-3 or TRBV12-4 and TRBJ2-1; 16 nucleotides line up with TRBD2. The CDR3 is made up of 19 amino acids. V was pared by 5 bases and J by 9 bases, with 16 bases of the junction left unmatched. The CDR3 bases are TGTGCCAGCAGTCGCTATGGACCGGGACTAGCGGGAGGGCAAAGTGAGCAGTTCTTC. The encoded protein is CASSRYGPGLAGGQSEQFF.

CDR3 nucleotide sequence: TGTGCCAGCAGCCAAGTAGCGGGAGGGATCTACAATGAGCAGTTCTTC. Amino acid sequence: CASSQVAGGIYNEQFF. This chain connects TRBV3-1 to TRBJ2-1; TRBD2 matches at 11 bases. The germline V gene encodes CDR1 LGHDT and CDR2 YNNKEL (reference sequence). The CDR3 runs to 16 residues. The junction had 2 bases not matched to a gene; V was cut back by 1 base and J by 3 bases.

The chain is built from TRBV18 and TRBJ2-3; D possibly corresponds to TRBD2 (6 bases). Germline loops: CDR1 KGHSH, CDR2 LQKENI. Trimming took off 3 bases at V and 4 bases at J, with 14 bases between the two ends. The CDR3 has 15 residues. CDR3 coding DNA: TGTGCCAGCTCACCGACCCACCCTAGCGCAGATACGCAGTATTTT. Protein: CASSPTHPSADTQYF.

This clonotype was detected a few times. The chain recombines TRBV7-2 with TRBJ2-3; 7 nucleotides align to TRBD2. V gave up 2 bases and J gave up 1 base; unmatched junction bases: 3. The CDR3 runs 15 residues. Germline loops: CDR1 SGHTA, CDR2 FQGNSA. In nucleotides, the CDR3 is TGTGCCAGCAGCTTACAGCGGGGACGCACAGATACGCAGTATTTT. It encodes CASSLQRGRTDTQYF.

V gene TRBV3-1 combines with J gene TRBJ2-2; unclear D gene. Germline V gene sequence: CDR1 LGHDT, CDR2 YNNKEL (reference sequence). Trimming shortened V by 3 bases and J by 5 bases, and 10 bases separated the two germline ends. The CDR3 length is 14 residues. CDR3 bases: TGTGCCAGCAGCCAGCCAGGCAGGACCGGGGAGCTGTTTTTT. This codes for CASSQPGRTGELFF.

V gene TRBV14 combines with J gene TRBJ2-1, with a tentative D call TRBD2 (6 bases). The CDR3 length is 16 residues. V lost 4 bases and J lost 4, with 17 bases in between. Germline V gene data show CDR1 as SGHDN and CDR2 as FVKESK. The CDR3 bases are TGTGCCAGCAGCCCCCCGGGACTCCGGCCTTACAATGAGCAGTTCTTC. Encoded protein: CASSPPGLRPYNEQFF. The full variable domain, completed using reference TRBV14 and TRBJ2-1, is EAGVTQFPSHSVIEKGQTVTLRCDPISGHDNLYWYRRVMGKEIKFLLHFVKESKQDESGMPNNRFLAERTGGTYSTLKVQPAELEDSGVYFCASSPPGLRPYNEQFFGPGTRLTVL.

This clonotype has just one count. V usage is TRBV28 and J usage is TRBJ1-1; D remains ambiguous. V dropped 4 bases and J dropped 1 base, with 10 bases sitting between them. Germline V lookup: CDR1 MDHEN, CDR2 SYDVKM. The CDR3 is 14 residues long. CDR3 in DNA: TGTGCCAGCAGTTATCCAGCGGCGAACACTGAAGCTTTCTTT. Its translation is CASSYPAANTEAFF.

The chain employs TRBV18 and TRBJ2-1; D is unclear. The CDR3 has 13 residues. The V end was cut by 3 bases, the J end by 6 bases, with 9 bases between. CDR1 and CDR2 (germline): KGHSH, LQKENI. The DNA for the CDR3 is TGTGCCAGCTCACCCCCGTCCATCAATGAGCAGTTCTTC. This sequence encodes CASSPPSINEQFF.

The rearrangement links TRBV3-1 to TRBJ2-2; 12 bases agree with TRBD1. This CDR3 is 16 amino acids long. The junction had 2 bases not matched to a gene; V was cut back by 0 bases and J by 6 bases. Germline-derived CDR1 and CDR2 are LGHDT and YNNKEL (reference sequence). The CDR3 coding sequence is TGTGCCAGCAGCCAAGATCGGGACAGGGGGCCCGGGGAGCTGTTTTTT. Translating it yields CASSQDRDRGPGELFF. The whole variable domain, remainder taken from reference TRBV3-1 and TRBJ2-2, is DTAVSQTPKYLVTQMGNDKSIKCEQNLGHDTMYWYKQDSKKFLKIMFSYNNKELIINETVPNRFSPKSPDKAHLNLHINSLELGDSAVYFCASSQDRDRGPGELFFGEGSRLTVL.

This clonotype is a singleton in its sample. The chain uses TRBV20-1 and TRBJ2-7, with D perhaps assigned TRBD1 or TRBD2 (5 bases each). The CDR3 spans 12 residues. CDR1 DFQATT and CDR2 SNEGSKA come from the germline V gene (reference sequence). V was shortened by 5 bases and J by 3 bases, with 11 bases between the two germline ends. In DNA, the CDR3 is TGCAGTGCTCAGGGAGAGAGCTACGAGCAGTACTTC. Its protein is CSAQGESYEQYF.

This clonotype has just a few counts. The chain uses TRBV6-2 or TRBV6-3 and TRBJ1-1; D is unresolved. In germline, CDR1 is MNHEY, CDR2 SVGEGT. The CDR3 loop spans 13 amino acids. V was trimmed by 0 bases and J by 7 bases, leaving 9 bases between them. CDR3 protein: CASSYSTALEAFF. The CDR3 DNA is TGTGCCAGCAGTTACTCGACGGCTCTTGAAGCTTTCTTT.

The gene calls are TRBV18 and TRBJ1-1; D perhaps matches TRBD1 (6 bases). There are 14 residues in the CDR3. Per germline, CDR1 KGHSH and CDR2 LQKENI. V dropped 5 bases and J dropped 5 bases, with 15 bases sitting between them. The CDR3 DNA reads TGTGCCAGCTCATCCGACGCAGGGGCAACTGAAGCTTTCTTT. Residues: CASSSDAGATEAFF.

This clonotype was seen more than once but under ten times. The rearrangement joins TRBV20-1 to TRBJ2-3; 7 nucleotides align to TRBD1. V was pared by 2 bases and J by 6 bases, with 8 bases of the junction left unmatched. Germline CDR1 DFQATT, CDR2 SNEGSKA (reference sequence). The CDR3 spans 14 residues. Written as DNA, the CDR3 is TGCAGTGCTAGAAGGGGGCTAGCCTTTGATACGCAGTATTTT. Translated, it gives CSARRGLAFDTQYF.

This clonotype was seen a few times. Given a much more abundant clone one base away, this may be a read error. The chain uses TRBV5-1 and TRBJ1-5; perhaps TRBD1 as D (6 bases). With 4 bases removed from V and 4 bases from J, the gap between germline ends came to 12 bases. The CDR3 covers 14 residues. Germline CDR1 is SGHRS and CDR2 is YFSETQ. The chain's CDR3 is CASSPDSQNQPQHF. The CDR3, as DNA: TGCGCCAGCAGCCCGGACAGCCAGAATCAGCCCCAGCATTTT.

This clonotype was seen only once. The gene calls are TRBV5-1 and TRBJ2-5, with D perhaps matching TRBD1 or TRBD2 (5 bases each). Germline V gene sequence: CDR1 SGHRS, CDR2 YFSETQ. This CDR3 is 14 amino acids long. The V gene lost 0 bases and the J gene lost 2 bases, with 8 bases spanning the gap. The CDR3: CASSLDGTQETQYF. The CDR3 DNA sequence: TGCGCCAGCAGCTTGGACGGGACGCAAGAGACCCAGTACTTC.

CDR3: CASSLALTPTISYEQYF. CDR3 DNA: TGTGCCAGCAGCTTAGCGCTCACTCCCACAATCTCTTACGAGCAGTACTTC. The chain recombines TRBV7-2 with TRBJ2-7; D is unresolved. Germline CDR1 and CDR2: SGHTA and FQGNSA. This CDR3 has 17 residues. V was trimmed by 0 bases and J by 4 bases, leaving 19 bases between them.

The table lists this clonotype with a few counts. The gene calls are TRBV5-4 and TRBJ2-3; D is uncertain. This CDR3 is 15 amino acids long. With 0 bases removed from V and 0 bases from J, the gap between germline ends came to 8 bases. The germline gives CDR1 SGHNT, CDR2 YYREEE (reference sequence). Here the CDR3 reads CASSLDPGSTDTQYF. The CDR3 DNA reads TGTGCCAGCAGCTTGGATCCAGGTAGCACAGATACGCAGTATTTT.

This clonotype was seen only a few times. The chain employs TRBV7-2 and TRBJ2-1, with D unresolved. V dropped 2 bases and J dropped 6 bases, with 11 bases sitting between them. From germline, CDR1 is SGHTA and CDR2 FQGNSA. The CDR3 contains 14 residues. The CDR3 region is CASSLLAYANEQFF. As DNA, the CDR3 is TGTGCCAGCAGCTTATTAGCTTACGCCAATGAGCAGTTCTTC.

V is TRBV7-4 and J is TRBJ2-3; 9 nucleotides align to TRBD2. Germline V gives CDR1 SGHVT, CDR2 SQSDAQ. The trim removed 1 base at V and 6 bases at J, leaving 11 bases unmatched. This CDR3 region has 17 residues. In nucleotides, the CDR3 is TGTGCCAGCAGCTTAGATCTGCGGGAGGGCCGAAAGGATACGCAGTATTTT. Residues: CASSLDLREGRKDTQYF.